This T cell receptor (beta chain) was profiled in a study of T cells after yellow fever vaccination. The authors made TCR cDNA by 5'RACE template switching, adding a universal primer site and UMIs. From the 5' RACE reads, TCRdb called clonotypes with MiXCR, one entry per CDR3 protein. The table lists 450,000 to 600,000 distinct CDR3 sequences, roughly a sixth of them singletons, with roughly 17% in the top ten. Of note for this clonotype: Its antigen is unknown.

Study findings and constraints: The secondary response was weaker, and its peak arrived faster, on day 5 versus 15. One caveat is that FACS-sorted repertoires could contain abundant clonotypes contaminating from the bulk population.

The V and J ends lost 1 base and 8 bases respectively, with 9 bases between them. From germline, CDR1 is SGHVS and CDR2 FNYEAQ. The CDR3 is 13 amino acids. The starting material was PBMCs, obtained around 5 days after the first yellow fever vaccination. The V and J genes are TRBV7-6 and TRBJ1-5; D is ambiguous. The TCR was taken from a man aged 18 to 30 who received the YFV17D yellow fever vaccine. CDR3 residues: CASSLGEGEPQHF. CDR3 coding DNA: TGTGCCAGCAGCTTAGGGGAGGGTGAGCCCCAGCATTTT.